This TCR beta chain was recorded in a study of long-term antiretroviral therapy in people with HIV (dated by TCRdb to 2022 to 2024). Regarding the complete study: The earliest samples were collected about a decade before the 2015 WHO recommendation for immediate ART, when ART was typically delayed until CD4 counts fell. Whether ART initiation and durable HIV suppression were associated with changes in peripheral blood TRB repertoire composition and diversity was tested in a retrospective serial study. No cross-contamination during QIAcube processing turned up in test extractions that ran a monoclonal T-cell line alongside more than 30 polyclonal samples. About 40% of the roughly 30 participants with HIV were female. A total of around 190 cryopreserved PBMC samples came from 25 to 30 adults with confirmed HIV infection and were collected serially over a mean of roughly 6 years (range 1-12). Summary of the overall study and its limitations: Because pre-ART samples had limited cell numbers, profiling was done on unsorted PBMC rather than on sorted CD4+ and CD8+ T cells. Starting ART was linked to a significant rise in TRB diversity, yet even with long-term ART the diversity remained significantly lower than in transplant donor controls. Inferences about post-ART repertoire changes were limited because no data were available on ART adherence, viral resistance or therapy changes. The repertoire was dominated across all time points by expanded TRB clones identified before ART initiation, although this dominance was seen to fluctuate and to decrease in many PLHIV after ART. Compared with controls, HIV repertoires had narrower CDR3 length ranges, and the network structure pointed to an antigen-experienced repertoire that shifted only slightly toward naive after ART. Limited PBMC availability meant only the TCR beta chain was sequenced, without alpha chain pairing. The samples span the years 2004 to 2017, and the ART regimens used may be less effective than current regimens.

The CDR3 contains 15 residues, cysteine and phenylalanine counted. Only CDR3 DNA remains: 45 bases, in frame from the first base. V loses 5 bases, J loses 0 bases, and the germline ends lie 13 bases apart. Based on the germline V gene (reference sequence), the CDR1 and CDR2 sequences are SEHNR and FQNEAQ. The immunoSEQ hsTCRB v3.0 assay was used at survey level resolution to sequence the TRB variable region. A depth of 40,000-50,000 T-cell genomes per sample was targeted for TRB sequencing. Pooled TRB libraries were sequenced on an Illumina MiSeq with a v3 150-cycle kit. The paper's processing steps were these. Analysis of repertoires was carried out in R inside a reproducible Nextflow workflow spanning QC, data transformation and analysis. Custom analyses were implemented in LymphoSeq2, an R package for AIRR-Seq data exploration. Several samples that produced fewer than 5000 total TRB sequences were removed, so 190 or so HIV repertoires were analyzed. Among the approximately 180 HIV repertoires that were kept, around 59 were collected before ART initiation and more than 120 were collected after ART initiation. Repertoires were downsampled to 5000 TRB nucleotide sequences, with summary statistics averaged over 100 downsampling iterations. Only TRB sequences with CDR3 regions of at least seven amino acids were retained for analysis. A Shannon entropy-derived clonality score and the Gini coefficient were used to measure diversity. In repertoire networks, the top 5000 CDR3 amino acid sequences were linked whenever an edit distance of one separated two sequences. For TRB CDR3 amino acid sequences, antigen specificity groups and MHC restriction were predicted with GLIPH2. To flag known associations with CMV, EBV, HIV or tissue antigens, CDR3 amino acid sequences were compared against VDJdb and McPAS-TCR. Pre-ART, post-ART and control groups were compared with Wilcoxon signed-rank tests and Holm-Bonferroni correction. The table was pulled from immuneACCESS by TCRdb, which kept in-frame rearrangements only. Such tables lose some clones; where checked, under half of the loss comes from unresolved V genes, and the rest has no known cause. V and J calls and clone size are given by that table; D and trimming were obtained from the DNA. Within this sample are some 30,000 clones, with 97% of them counted one time only. The top ten clonotypes cover over 1.5% of the sample.

With regard to this clone: No antigen is known for it. No qualities accompany the bases; no much larger clone lies one base away.

Inclusion was restricted to participants for whom at least one PBMC sample before ART initiation and at least two post-ART samples were available. Treatment was received in the United States of America by all participants with HIV. Before DNA extraction, cryopreserved samples containing 1-10 million PBMC were thawed and washed. At the time of the earliest PBMC sample, participants with HIV were aged between about 23 and 54 years. Each participant contributed PBMC samples from 1-4 timepoints before ART initiation and 2-8 timepoints after ART initiation, with a median of 7 samples. Serial HIV viral load, CD4+ T-cell count, ART history and demographic data were obtained for every participant. A Qiagen kit on a QIAcube was used to extract genomic DNA from unsorted PBMC, with samples processed in batches of 12.

This sequence was found in a man aged 25-40 years with HIV. Recombination connected TRBV7-9 to TRBJ1-1, with no confident D gene call. The specimen comprised unsorted PBMCs, sampled 7.6 years after starting antiretroviral therapy. The nucleotide sequence reads as follows: TGTGCCAGCAGCCCGCACTTCGGTATGAACACTGAAGCTTTCTTT. This sequence encodes CASSPHFGMNTEAFF.